This TCR beta chain was captured by sequencing in a study of T-cell memory formation after mild COVID-19 (dated by TCRdb to the early 2020s). In terms of the full investigation: TCR sequence clusters from the two donors were largely donor specific. Longitudinal TCRalpha and TCRbeta repertoire sequencing tracked T-cell clones expanding and contracting after mild COVID-19 in two donors. The cohort was made up of two young adult volunteers, one female and one male, who were previously healthy.

Study-wide conclusions, independent of this receptor: Only two mild cases were covered by the study, and larger cohorts that include severe cases with pre-infection samples were considered necessary. Some responding clones were found in pre-infection memory, which suggests that pre-existing cross-reactive memory T cells took part in the SARS-CoV-2 response. Contracting CD4+ clones were found mainly in CM and EM memory subsets, while CD8+ clones were enriched in EMRA. Clones contracting from day 15 to 85 had balanced CD4/CD8 phenotypes, while a second wave expanding from day 15 to 37 was biased towards CD4+. SARS-CoV-2 specificity was not confirmed for the second-wave clones peaking on day 37.

This clonotype was recorded many times. The antigen this receptor binds is unknown. No quality values exist for individual bases; no much larger clone is one base distant. For CDR1 and CDR2, the germline V gene lists KGHDR and SFDVKD. V gives up 9 bases and J gives up 9 bases, and the segment between their germline ends measures 11 bases. The CDR3 holds 11 amino acids from the cysteine to the phenylalanine. CDR3 DNA is the only sequence kept; it has 33 bases, read in frame from the first base. Ficoll-Paque density gradient centrifugation was the method used to isolate PBMCs. The sequencer listed for this sample is Illumina NovaSeq 6000. TCRalpha and TCRbeta cDNA libraries were constructed by 5'RACE with constant-segment primers, with sample barcodes and unique molecular identifiers being introduced. RNA was extracted from every sample with Trizol reagent. Amplification of the libraries took two PCR steps, and the second step added a second sample barcode plus Illumina TruSeq adapters. Libraries were sequenced on an Illumina NovaSeq with 2 x 150 bp paired-end reads. For the original study's pipeline: Demultiplexing of reads and collapsing into UMI-guided consensus sequences were performed with migec v1.2.7. Using mixcr v2.1.11, UMI consensuses were aligned to TRA and TRB V and J templates and then assembled into clonotypes. A clonotype was counted as expanded or contracted only if both edgeR and NoisET called the change significant, with noise models trained on biological replicates. For edgeR calls, the thresholds were a false discovery rate-adjusted p below 0.01 and a log2 fold-change of 1. As an exploratory analysis of dynamics, PCA with hierarchical clustering was applied to max-normalized trajectories of the 1000 most abundant clonotypes. The CD4 or CD8 phenotype of responding clones was assigned using the separately sequenced CD4+ and CD8+ repertoires. TCRdb ran its own pipeline on the public reads, namely fastp trimming at Q25 and MiXCR clone calling, and kept in-frame beta chains. Rows merge per CDR3 protein into single entries with the most common DNA and genes. The V and J calls come from TCRdb's annotation, not from the publication. The sample table records 210,000 or so distinct CDR3 sequences; 25% to 35% of these occur just once. The ten largest make up about 10% of the sample.

The TCR comes from an adult woman who had mild COVID-19 (a few samples of this study predate the infection). The sample titles of this study are shuffled in the database, so cell type and time point are left out; the donor was told from shared clones. Sequenced sample: PBMCs or a T cell subset sorted from them (not recorded which). The chain links TRBV24-1 with TRBJ2-1, with TRBD2 perhaps the D gene, on 7 matching bases. For the CDR3, the sequence is CATAGAGEQFF. In nucleotide form, the sequence is TGTGCCACCGCGGGGGCAGGTGAGCAGTTCTTC.